This TCR beta chain was recovered during a study of blood T cells in healthy people across ages. General study points: Roughly linear age-related decline in beta diversity appeared, significant by age 40. Diversity estimated from one million T cells was considered an underestimate.

Concerning this clonotype itself: What it binds is not known.

Each of the donors had about 9.9 milliliters of peripheral blood drawn into EDTA-treated Vacutainer tubes. Germline CDR1 and CDR2: ENHRY and SYGVKD. The CDR3 is made up of 16 amino acids. Trimming left V 2 bases short and J 0 bases short, with 13 bases between. Primers used in a second PCR of about 7 to 12 cycles were a sample-barcoded 5' primer and a J-beta primer mix. One entry per CDR3 protein, called by TCRdb with MiXCR from the 5' RACE reads. Of over 950,000 distinct CDR3 sequences detected, 35% to 45% appear once; the ten largest clones hold over 10%. This TCR derives from a man aged 18 to 29 in good health. Sequenced sample: blood. The chain carries TRBV10-3 and TRBJ1-2; no definite D call. The CDR3 reads CAISETADPPNYGYTF. In DNA, the CDR3 is TGTGCCATCAGTGAGACGGCGGATCCCCCTAACTATGGCTACACCTTC.